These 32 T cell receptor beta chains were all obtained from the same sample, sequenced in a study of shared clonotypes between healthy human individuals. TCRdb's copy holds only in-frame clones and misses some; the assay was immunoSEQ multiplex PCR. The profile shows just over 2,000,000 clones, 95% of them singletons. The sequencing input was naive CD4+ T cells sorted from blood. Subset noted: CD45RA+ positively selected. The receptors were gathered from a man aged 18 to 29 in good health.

The CDR3 DNA reads TGTGCCAGCAGTCAGACGCTGGGGGTAAGTCAGCCCCAGCATTTT. This codes for CASSQTLGVSQPQHF. This chain connects TRBV2 to TRBJ1-5, with D tentatively TRBD1 (5 bases). The CDR3 has 15 amino acids. V lost 5 bases and J 6 bases, leaving 17 bases between the germline ends. Per germline, CDR1 SNHLY and CDR2 FYNNEI. Combining the CDR3 with reference TRBV2 and TRBJ1-5 gives the whole variable domain EPEVTQTPSHQVTQMGQEVILRCVPISNHLYFYWYRQILGQKVEFLVSFYNNEISEKSEIFDDQFSVERPDGSNFTLKIRSTKLEDSAMYFCASSQTLGVSQPQHFGDGTRLSIL.

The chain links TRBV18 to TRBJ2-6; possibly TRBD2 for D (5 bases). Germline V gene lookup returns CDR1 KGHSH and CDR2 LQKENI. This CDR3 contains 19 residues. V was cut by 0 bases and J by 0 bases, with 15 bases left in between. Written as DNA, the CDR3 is TGTGCCAGCTCACCACCGGTGGGAGCCCCGTCCTCTGGGGCCAACGTCCTGACTTTC. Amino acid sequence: CASSPPVGAPSSGANVLTF.

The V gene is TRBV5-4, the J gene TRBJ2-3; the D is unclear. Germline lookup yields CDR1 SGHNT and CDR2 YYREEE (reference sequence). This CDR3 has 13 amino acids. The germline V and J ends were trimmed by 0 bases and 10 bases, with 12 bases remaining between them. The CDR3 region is CASSLAMGEAQYF. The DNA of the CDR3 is TGTGCCAGCAGCTTGGCCATGGGCGAGGCGCAGTATTTT.

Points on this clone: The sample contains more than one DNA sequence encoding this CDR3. As DNA, the CDR3 is TGTGCCAGCAGCCTGGGACTAGCGGGTTACGAGCAGTACTTC. This encodes CASSLGLAGYEQYF. V usage is TRBV7-8 and J usage is TRBJ2-7, with 12 bases aligning to TRBD2. The V segment lost 5 bases and the J segment 4 bases; nucleotides outside the gene matches: 3. CDR3 length: 14 amino acids. Germline CDR1 SGHVS, CDR2 FQNEAQ.

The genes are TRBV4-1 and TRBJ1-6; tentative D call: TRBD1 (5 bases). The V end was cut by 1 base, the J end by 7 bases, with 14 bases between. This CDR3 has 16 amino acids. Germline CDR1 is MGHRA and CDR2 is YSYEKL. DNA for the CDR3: TGCGCCAGCAGCCAAGGGTCAAGAGGGGAAAATTCACCCCTCCACTTT. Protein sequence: CASSQGSRGENSPLHF.

This chain's CDR3 is CAIGRSDEQYF. The CDR3 coding sequence is TGTGCCATCGGTCGGAGCGACGAGCAGTACTTC. The V call is TRBV10-3, the J call TRBJ2-7; D is uncertain. V was cut by 8 bases and J by 5 bases, with 10 bases left in between. This CDR3 is 11 amino acids long. Germline V CDR1 and CDR2: ENHRY, SYGVKD.

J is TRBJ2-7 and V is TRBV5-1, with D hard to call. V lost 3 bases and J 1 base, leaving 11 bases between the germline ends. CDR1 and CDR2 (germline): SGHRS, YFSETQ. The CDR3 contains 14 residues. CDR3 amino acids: CASSSQVPSYEQYF. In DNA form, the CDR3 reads TGCGCCAGCAGCTCCCAGGTGCCGTCCTACGAGCAGTACTTC.

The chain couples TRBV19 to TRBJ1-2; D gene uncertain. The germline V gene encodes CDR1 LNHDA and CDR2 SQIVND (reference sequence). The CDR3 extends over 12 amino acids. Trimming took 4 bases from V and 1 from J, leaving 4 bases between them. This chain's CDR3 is CASSNGNYGYTF. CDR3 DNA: TGTGCCAGTAGTAACGGTAACTATGGCTACACCTTC.

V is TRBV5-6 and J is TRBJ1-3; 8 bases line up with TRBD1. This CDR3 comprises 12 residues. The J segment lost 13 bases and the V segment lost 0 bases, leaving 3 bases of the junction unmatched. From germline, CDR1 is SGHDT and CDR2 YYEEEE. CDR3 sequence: CASSLGTGIIYF. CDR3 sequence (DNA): TGTGCCAGCAGCTTGGGGACAGGGATAATATATTTT.

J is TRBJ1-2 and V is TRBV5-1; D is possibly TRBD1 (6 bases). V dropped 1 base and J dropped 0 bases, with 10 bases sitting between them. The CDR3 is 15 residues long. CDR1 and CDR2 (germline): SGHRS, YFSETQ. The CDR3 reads CASSLRGSPNYGYTF. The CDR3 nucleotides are TGCGCCAGCAGCTTGAGGGGGAGCCCTAACTATGGCTACACCTTC.

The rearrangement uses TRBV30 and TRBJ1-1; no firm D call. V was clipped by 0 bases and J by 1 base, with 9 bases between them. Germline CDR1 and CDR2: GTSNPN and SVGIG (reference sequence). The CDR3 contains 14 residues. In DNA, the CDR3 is TGTGCCTGGAGTGTAGGGCGGTCGAACACTGAAGCTTTCTTT. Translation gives CAWSVGRSNTEAFF.

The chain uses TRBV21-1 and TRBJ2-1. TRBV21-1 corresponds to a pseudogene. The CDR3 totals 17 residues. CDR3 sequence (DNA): TGTGCCAGCAGCAAAAGAAGGCAGAACGGAACGGATAATGAGCAGTTCTTC. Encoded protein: CASSKRRQNGTDNEQFF.

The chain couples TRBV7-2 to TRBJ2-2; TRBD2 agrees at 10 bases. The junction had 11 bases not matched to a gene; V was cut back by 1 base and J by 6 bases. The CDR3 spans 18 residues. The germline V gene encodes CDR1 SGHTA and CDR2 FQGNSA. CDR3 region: CASSLGKAGGPWAGELFF. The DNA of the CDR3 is TGTGCCAGCAGCTTAGGAAAAGCGGGAGGGCCTTGGGCCGGGGAGCTGTTTTTT.

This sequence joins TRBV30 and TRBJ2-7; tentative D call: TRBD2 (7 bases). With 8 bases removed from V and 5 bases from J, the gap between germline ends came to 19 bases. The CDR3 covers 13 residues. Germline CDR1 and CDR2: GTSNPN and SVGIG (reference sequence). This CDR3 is CAEGGGNVDEQYF. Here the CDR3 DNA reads TGTGCCGAAGGGGGAGGGAACGTAGACGAGCAGTACTTC. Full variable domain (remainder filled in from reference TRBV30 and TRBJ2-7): SQTIHQWPATLVQPVGSPLSLECTVEGTSNPNLYWYRQAAGRGLQLLFYSVGIGQISSEVPQNLSASRPQDRQFILSSKKLLLSDSGFYLCAEGGGNVDEQYFGPGTRLTVT.

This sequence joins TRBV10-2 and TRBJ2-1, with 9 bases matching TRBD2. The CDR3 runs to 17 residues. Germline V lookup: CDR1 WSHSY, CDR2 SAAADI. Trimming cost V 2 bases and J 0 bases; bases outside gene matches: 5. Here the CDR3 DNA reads TGCGCCAGCAGTGAGCGAGTAGCGGGGGCCTCCTACAATGAGCAGTTCTTC. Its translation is CASSERVAGASYNEQFF.

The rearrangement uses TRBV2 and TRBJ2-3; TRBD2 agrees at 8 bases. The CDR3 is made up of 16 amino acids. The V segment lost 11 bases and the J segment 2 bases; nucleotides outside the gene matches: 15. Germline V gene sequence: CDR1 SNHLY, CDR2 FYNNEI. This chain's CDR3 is CASTPTSGYYTDTQYF. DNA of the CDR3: TGTGCCTCGACCCCTACTAGCGGATACTACACAGATACGCAGTATTTT. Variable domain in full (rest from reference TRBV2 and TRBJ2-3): EPEVTQTPSHQVTQMGQEVILRCVPISNHLYFYWYRQILGQKVEFLVSFYNNEISEKSEIFDDQFSVERPDGSNFTLKIRSTKLEDSAMYFCASTPTSGYYTDTQYFGPGTRLTVL.

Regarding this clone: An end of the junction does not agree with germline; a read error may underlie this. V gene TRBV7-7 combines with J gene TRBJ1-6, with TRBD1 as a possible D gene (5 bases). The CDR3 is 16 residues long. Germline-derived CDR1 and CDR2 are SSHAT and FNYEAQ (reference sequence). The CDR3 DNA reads TGTGCTAGCAGGGCACCGGTGGGTACCTATAATTCACCCCTCCACTTT. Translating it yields CASRAPVGTYNSPLHF.

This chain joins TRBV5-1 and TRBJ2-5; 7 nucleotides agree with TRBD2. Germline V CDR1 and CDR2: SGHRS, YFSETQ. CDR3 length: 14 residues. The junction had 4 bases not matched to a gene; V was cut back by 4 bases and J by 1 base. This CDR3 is CASSIASGQETQYF. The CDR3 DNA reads TGCGCCAGCAGCATAGCTAGCGGCCAAGAGACCCAGTACTTC.

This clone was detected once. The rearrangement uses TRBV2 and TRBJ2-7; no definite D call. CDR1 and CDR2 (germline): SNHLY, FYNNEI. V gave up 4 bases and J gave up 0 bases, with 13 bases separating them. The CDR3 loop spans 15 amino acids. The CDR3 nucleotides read TGTGCCAGCAGTGTTAGACATGACGGCTCCTACGAGCAGTACTTC. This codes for CASSVRHDGSYEQYF.

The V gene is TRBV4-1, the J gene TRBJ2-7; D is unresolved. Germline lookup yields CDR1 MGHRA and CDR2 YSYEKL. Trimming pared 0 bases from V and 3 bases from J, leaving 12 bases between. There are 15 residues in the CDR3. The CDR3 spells CASSQDRRWSYEQYF. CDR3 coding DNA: TGCGCCAGCAGCCAAGATAGGCGGTGGAGCTACGAGCAGTACTTC.

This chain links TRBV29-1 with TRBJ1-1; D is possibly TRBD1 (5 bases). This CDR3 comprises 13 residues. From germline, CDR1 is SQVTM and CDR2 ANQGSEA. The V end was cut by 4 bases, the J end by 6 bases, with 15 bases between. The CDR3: CSVGVTGLAEAFF. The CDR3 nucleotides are TGCAGCGTTGGCGTTACGGGGCTCGCTGAAGCTTTCTTT.

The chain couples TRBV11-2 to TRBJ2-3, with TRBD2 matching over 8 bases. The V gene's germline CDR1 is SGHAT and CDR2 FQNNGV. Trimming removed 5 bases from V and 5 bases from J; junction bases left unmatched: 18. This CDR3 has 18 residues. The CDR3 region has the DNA TGTGCCAGCAGCCCCCGGCCCAACAGCGGGAGTAAGAGAGATACGCAGTATTTT. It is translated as CASSPRPNSGSKRDTQYF.

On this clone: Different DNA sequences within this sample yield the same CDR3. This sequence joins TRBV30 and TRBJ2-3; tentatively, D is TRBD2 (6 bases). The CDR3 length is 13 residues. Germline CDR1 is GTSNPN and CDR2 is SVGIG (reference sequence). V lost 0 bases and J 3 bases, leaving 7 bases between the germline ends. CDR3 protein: CAWSVAGTDTQYF. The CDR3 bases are TGTGCCTGGAGTGTGGCGGGGACAGATACGCAGTATTTT.

CDR3: CAWSQSGANVLTF. CDR3 nucleotide sequence: TGTGCCTGGAGCCAGTCTGGGGCCAACGTCCTGACTTTC. The gene calls are TRBV30 and TRBJ2-6; D unresolved. Trimming left V 3 bases short and J 1 base short, with 4 bases between. The CDR3 runs 13 residues. Germline V gives CDR1 GTSNPN, CDR2 SVGIG (reference sequence).

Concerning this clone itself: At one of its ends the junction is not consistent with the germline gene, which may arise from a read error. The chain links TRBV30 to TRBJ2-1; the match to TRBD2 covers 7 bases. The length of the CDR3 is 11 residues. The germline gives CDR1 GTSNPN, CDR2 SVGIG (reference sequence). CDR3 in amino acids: CAFRDPGLRVF. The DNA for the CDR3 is TGTGCCTTTAGGGACCCGGGACTACGGGTCTTC.

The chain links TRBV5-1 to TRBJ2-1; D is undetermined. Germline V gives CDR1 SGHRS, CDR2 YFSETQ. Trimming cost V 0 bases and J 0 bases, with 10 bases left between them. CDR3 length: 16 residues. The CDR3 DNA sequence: TGCGCCAGCAGCTTGGAGGGTACCCCCTCCTACAATGAGCAGTTCTTC. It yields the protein CASSLEGTPSYNEQFF.

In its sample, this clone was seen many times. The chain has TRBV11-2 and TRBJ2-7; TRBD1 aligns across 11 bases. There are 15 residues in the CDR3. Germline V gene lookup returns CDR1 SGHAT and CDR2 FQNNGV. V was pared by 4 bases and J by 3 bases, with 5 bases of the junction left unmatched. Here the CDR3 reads CASSSTGTGGYEQYF. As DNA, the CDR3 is TGTGCCAGCAGCTCAACCGGGACAGGGGGCTACGAGCAGTACTTC. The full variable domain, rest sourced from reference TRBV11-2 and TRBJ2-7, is EAGVAQSPRYKIIEKRQSVAFWCNPISGHATLYWYQQILGQGPKLLIQFQNNGVVDDSQLPKDRFSAERLKGVDSTLKIQPAKLEDSAVYLCASSSTGTGGYEQYFGPGTRLTVT.

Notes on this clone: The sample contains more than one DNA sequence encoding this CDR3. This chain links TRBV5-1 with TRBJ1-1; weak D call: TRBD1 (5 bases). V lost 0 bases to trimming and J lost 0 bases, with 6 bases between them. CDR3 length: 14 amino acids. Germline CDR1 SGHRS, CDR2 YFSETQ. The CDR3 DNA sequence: TGCGCCAGCAGCTTGGCGGACATGAACACTGAAGCTTTCTTT. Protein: CASSLADMNTEAFF.

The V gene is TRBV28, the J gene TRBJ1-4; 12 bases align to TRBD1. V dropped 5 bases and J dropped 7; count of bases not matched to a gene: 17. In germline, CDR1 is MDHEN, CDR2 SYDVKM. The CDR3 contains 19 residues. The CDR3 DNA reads TGTGCCAGCAGTGACGTTACCGGGACAGGGGGCGGAAAGGGTGAAAAACTGTTTTTT. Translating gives CASSDVTGTGGGKGEKLFF.

The CDR3 region has the DNA TGTGCCTGTACGAGGTACAAGAACACCGGGGAGCTGTTTTTT. Its protein product is CACTRYKNTGELFF. The V call is TRBV30, the J call TRBJ2-2; D is uncertain. Germline V gives CDR1 GTSNPN, CDR2 SVGIG (reference sequence). V shed 6 bases and J shed 1 base, with 12 bases lying between them. There are 14 residues in the CDR3.

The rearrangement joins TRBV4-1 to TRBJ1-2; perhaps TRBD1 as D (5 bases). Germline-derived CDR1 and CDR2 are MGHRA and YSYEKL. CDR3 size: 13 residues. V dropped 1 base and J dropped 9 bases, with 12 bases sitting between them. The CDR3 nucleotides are TGCGCCAGCAGCCAAGTGGGGGACCGTAGCTACACCTTC. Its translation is CASSQVGDRSYTF.

The CDR3 protein is CASSYLQGDYGYTF. DNA for the CDR3: TGTGCCAGCAGTTACTTACAGGGGGACTATGGCTACACCTTC. The chain joins TRBV6-5 to TRBJ1-2; 8 bases line up with TRBD1. Looked up from germline, CDR1 is MNHEY and CDR2 is SVGAGI. This CDR3 region has 14 residues. After removal of 1 base from V and 3 bases from J, the junction contained 1 base not matched to a gene.